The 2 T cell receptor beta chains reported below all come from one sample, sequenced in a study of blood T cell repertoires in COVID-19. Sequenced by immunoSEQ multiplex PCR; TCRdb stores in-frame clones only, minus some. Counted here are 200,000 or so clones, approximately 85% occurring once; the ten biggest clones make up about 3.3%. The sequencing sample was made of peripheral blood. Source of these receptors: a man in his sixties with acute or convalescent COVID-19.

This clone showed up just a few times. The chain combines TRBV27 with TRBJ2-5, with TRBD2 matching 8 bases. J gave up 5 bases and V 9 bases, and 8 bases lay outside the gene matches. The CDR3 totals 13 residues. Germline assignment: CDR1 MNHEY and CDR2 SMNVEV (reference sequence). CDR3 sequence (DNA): TGTGCCAGTAGCGGGGTACGACGGGAGACCCAGTACTTC. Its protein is CASSGVRRETQYF.

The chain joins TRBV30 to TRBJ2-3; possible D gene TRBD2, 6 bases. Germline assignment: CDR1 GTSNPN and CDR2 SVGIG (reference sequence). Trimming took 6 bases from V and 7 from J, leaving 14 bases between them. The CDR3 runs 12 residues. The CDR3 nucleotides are TGTGCCTGCTTGGGGGGAACGCATACGCAGTATTTT. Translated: CACLGGTHTQYF.